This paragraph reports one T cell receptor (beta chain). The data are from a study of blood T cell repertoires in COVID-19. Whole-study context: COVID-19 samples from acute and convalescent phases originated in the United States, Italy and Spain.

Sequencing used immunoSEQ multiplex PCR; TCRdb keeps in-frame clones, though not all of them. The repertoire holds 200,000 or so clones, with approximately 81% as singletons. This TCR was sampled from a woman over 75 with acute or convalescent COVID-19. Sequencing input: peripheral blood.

The CDR3 nucleotides are TGTGCCAGCTCGCGCAGCGGGGGGGCATCCTACAATGAGCAGTTCTTC. Translating it yields CASSRSGGASYNEQFF. The J gene is TRBJ2-1, the V gene TRBV18, with 10 bases matching TRBD2. Germline V gene data show CDR1 as KGHSH and CDR2 as LQKENI. V lost 6 bases and J lost 1; bases outside the gene matches: 6. This CDR3 is built from 16 residues.